The 13 T cell receptor beta chains below all came from one sample that was sequenced in a study of siplizumab effects on memory and regulatory T cells. TCRdb's table, derived via immunoSEQ multiplex PCR, lists solely in-frame clones and lacks some. The table lists about 72,000 clones, roughly nine tenths of them singletons. The sequencing sample was made of CD8+ T cells sorted from blood. Receptors originate from a human donor in good health.

The chain has TRBV27 and TRBJ2-7, with 7 bases fitting TRBD1. The CDR3 is 14 amino acids. V lost 2 bases to trimming and J lost 4 bases; unmatched junction nucleotides: 5. Per germline, CDR1 MNHEY and CDR2 SMNVEV (reference sequence). The DNA for the CDR3 is TGTGCCAGCAGTTTAGGGACAGTACCTTACGAGCAGTACTTC. This gives the protein CASSLGTVPYEQYF.

The chain carries TRBV19 and TRBJ2-7; D not certain. Germline values: CDR1 LNHDA, CDR2 SQIVND (reference sequence). V lost 3 bases to trimming and J lost 8 bases, with 17 bases between them. The CDR3 spans 14 residues. The CDR3, as DNA: TGTGCCAGTAGTATTACAGACCCCGGTCAGAAGCAGTACTTC. As protein: CASSITDPGQKQYF. Drawing the rest from reference TRBV19 and TRBJ2-7, the complete variable domain is DGGITQSPKYLFRKEGQNVTLSCEQNLNHDAMYWYRQDPGQGLRLIYYSQIVNDFQKGDIAEGYSVSREKKESFPLTVTSAQKNPTAFYLCASSITDPGQKQYFGPGTRLTVT.

The chain joins TRBV2 to TRBJ1-2; D uncertain. Germline V lookup: CDR1 SNHLY, CDR2 FYNNEI. Trimming shortened V by 9 bases and J by 0 bases, and 11 bases separated the two germline ends. The CDR3 is made up of 13 amino acids. DNA for the CDR3: TGTGCCAGTACATTGTATCCTAACTATGGCTACACCTTC. It translates to CASTLYPNYGYTF.

The chain combines TRBV5-1 with TRBJ2-7; no firm D call. The CDR3 contains 15 residues. CDR1 SGHRS and CDR2 YFSETQ come from the germline V gene. The V and J ends lost 2 bases and 2 bases respectively, with 14 bases between them. The CDR3 loop is CASSFEASPTYEQYF. The CDR3 nucleotides read TGCGCCAGCAGCTTTGAGGCCTCTCCCACCTACGAGCAGTACTTC.

This clone was seen just once. This sample includes further DNA sequences coding for the same CDR3. This rearrangement joins TRBV4-2 to TRBJ2-7; TRBD1 aligns across 9 bases. There are 14 residues in the CDR3. Trimming cost V 4 bases and J 1 base; bases outside gene matches: 2. Per germline, CDR1 LGHNA and CDR2 YNFKEQ. CDR3: CASSPGQGSYEQYF. The DNA for the CDR3 is TGTGCCAGCAGCCCGGGACAGGGATCCTACGAGCAGTACTTC.

The rearrangement uses TRBV19 and TRBJ1-2; D is possibly TRBD1 (5 bases). The CDR3 totals 13 residues. With 7 bases removed from V and 6 bases from J, the gap between germline ends came to 15 bases. Per germline, CDR1 LNHDA and CDR2 SQIVND (reference sequence). CDR3 nucleotide sequence: TGTGCCAGTACAGGGCCCTCCGATGATGGCTACACCTTC. Translating gives CASTGPSDDGYTF. The variable domain in full, completed from reference TRBV19 and TRBJ1-2, reads DGGITQSPKYLFRKEGQNVTLSCEQNLNHDAMYWYRQDPGQGLRLIYYSQIVNDFQKGDIAEGYSVSREKKESFPLTVTSAQKNPTAFYLCASTGPSDDGYTFGSGTRLTVV.

The gene calls are TRBV2 and TRBJ1-1, with TRBD1 matching 11 bases. The J segment lost 1 base and the V segment lost 10 bases, leaving 8 bases of the junction unmatched. The germline CDR1 and CDR2 sequences are SNHLY and FYNNEI. This CDR3 spans 15 amino acids. The CDR3 nucleotides are TGTGCCACCAAACCGGGGACAGGGGGGAACACTGAAGCTTTCTTT. Amino acids: CATKPGTGGNTEAFF.

The V gene is TRBV29-1, the J gene TRBJ2-3; possibly TRBD2 for D (5 bases). Germline CDR1 and CDR2: SQVTM and ANQGSEA. Trimming took 5 bases from V and 2 from J, leaving 14 bases between them. The CDR3 has 14 amino acids. The CDR3 region is CSVHLAGNTDTQYF. The CDR3 DNA reads as TGCAGCGTTCATCTAGCCGGGAACACAGATACGCAGTATTTT.

This clone was seen once. This CDR3 is CASSGEYGAGVTEAFF. The CDR3 coding sequence is TGTGCCAGCAGTGGAGAGTACGGAGCGGGGGTGACTGAAGCTTTCTTT. J is TRBJ1-1 and V is TRBV25-1; maybe TRBD1 (5 bases). CDR1 MGHDK and CDR2 SYGVNS come from the germline V gene. Trimming removed 4 bases at V and 5 bases at J, with 20 bases between. CDR3 length: 16 amino acids.

V gene TRBV7-9 combines with J gene TRBJ2-1, with 9 bases fitting TRBD2. The CDR3 is 18 residues long. The V segment lost 3 bases and the J segment 0 bases; nucleotides outside the gene matches: 9. The V gene's germline CDR1 is SEHNR and CDR2 FQNEAQ (reference sequence). The CDR3 coding sequence is TGTGCCAGCAGCTTCCCCCTAGCGGGATACAGCTCCTACAATGAGCAGTTCTTC. Its protein is CASSFPLAGYSSYNEQFF.

The chain's CDR3 is CASSIKDSERGVDTGELFF. The CDR3 DNA reads as TGTGCCAGTAGTATAAAGGACTCGGAGCGGGGGGTAGACACCGGGGAGCTGTTTTTT. The V call is TRBV19, the J call TRBJ2-2, with 9 bases matching TRBD2. V was pared by 2 bases and J by 3 bases, with 13 bases of the junction left unmatched. CDR3 length: 19 residues. Germline values: CDR1 LNHDA, CDR2 SQIVND (reference sequence). The whole variable domain, remainder taken from reference TRBV19 and TRBJ2-2, is DGGITQSPKYLFRKEGQNVTLSCEQNLNHDAMYWYRQDPGQGLRLIYYSQIVNDFQKGDIAEGYSVSREKKESFPLTVTSAQKNPTAFYLCASSIKDSERGVDTGELFFGEGSRLTVL.

V is TRBV5-1 and J is TRBJ2-3; the match to TRBD2 covers 8 bases. CDR3 size: 15 residues. Germline V gene sequence: CDR1 SGHRS, CDR2 YFSETQ. Trimming cost V 0 bases and J 1 base; bases outside gene matches: 1. In DNA, the CDR3 is TGCGCCAGCAGCTTGGTGACTAGCGGCACAGATACGCAGTATTTT. It specifies CASSLVTSGTDTQYF. The whole variable domain, filled in from reference TRBV5-1 and TRBJ2-3, reads KAGVTQTPRYLIKTRGQQVTLSCSPISGHRSVSWYQQTPGQGLQFLFEYFSETQRNKGNFPGRFSGRQFSNSRSEMNVSTLELGDSALYLCASSLVTSGTDTQYFGPGTRLTVL.

This rearrangement joins TRBV27 to TRBJ2-1, with D possibly being TRBD2 (6 bases). Germline assignment: CDR1 MNHEY and CDR2 SMNVEV (reference sequence). CDR3 length equals 14 residues. V was pared by 0 bases and J by 9 bases, with 12 bases between. DNA of the CDR3: TGTGCCAGCAGTTTATCCCTTTCGGGAGTTGAGCAGTTCTTC. Its protein is CASSLSLSGVEQFF.